The clone carrying this T cell receptor beta chain has a single count. This entry is derived from a study of blood T cell repertoires in COVID-19. Across the study: From T cells, B-cell-depleted T cells, or PBMCs came the material, which was cDNA or gDNA.

Original processing notes: Cell counts per sample came from amplifying reference gene primers. Sequenced by immunoSEQ multiplex PCR; TCRdb stores in-frame clones only, minus some. The DNA was the basis for D and trimming; V, J and clone size are from that table. The repertoire has 60,000 to 75,000 clones, about nine tenths of them found once; the top ten carry 1.6%. In germline, CDR1 is SNHLY, CDR2 FYNNEI. V shed 9 bases and J shed 0 bases, with 8 bases lying between them. This CDR3 spans 12 amino acids. This chain connects TRBV2 to TRBJ1-1, with TRBD1 as a possible D gene (5 bases). The sequence derives from a human donor in a cohort sampled during active COVID-19. The sample comprised peripheral blood. CDR3 DNA: TGTGCCAGAGGGGAAATGAACACTGAAGCTTTCTTT. Its translation: CARGEMNTEAFF.